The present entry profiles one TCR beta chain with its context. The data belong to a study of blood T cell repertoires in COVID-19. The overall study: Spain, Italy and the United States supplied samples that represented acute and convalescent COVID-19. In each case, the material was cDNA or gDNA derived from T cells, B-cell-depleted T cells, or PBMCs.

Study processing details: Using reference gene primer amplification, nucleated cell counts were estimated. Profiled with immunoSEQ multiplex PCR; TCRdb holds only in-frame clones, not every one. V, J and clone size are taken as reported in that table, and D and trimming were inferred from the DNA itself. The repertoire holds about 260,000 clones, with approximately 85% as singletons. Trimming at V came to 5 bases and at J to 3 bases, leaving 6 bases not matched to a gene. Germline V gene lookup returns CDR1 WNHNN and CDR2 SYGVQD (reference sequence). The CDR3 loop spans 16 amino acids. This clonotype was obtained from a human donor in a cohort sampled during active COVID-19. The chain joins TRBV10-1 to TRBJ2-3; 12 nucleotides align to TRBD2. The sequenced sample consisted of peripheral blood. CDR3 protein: CASSTDGLAGTDTQYF. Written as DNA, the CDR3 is TGCGCCAGCAGTACCGACGGACTAGCGGGAACAGATACGCAGTATTTT.